One sample yielded the 13 T cell receptor beta chains listed below, sequenced in a study of molecular identifiers for immune sequencing clone quantification. Each CDR3 protein is one row after TCRdb ran MiXCR on the PCR reads. Here the sample spans about 500,000 distinct CDR3 sequences, 20% to 25% being singletons. Sequences were obtained from naive CD8+ T cells from blood, with Jurkat cell RNA spiked in. Subset in this sample: FACS-sorted CD8+CD4-CCR7+CD45RA+ naive T cells. These receptors were obtained from a human donor in good health. Some libraries in this study had Jurkat cell RNA spiked in.

This clonotype was seen many times. The CDR3 DNA reads TGTGCCAGCAGTTACGGGACAGACTATGGCTACACCTTC. Translation gives CASSYGTDYGYTF. The V call is TRBV6-2 or TRBV6-3, the J call TRBJ1-2; 7 bases align to TRBD1. CDR3 length: 13 amino acids. Germline V gene lookup returns CDR1 MNHEY and CDR2 SVGEGT. With V trimmed by 2 bases and J by 3 bases, 0 bases remained unmatched.

The V call is TRBV11-2, the J call TRBJ2-7, with D maybe TRBD1 (7 bases). In germline, CDR1 is SGHAT, CDR2 FQNNGV. The CDR3 runs 15 residues. Trimming pared 7 bases from V and 7 bases from J, leaving 23 bases between. CDR3 sequence reads: CASTIRGTDYGEQYF. The DNA of the CDR3 is TGTGCCAGCACCATCCGGGGGACAGACTACGGAGAGCAGTACTTC.

This clonotype was found many times. The V gene is TRBV6-4, the J gene TRBJ2-3, with D unclear. The V gene's germline CDR1 is MRHNA and CDR2 SNTAGT. The CDR3 is made up of 16 amino acids. Trimming shortened V by 3 bases and J by 3 bases, and 16 bases separated the two germline ends. This chain's CDR3 is CASSEERSLGTDTQYF. The CDR3 bases are TGTGCCAGCAGTGAAGAAAGGAGTTTAGGGACAGATACGCAGTATTTT.

This clonotype has a count of ten or more. The V and J genes are TRBV7-8 and TRBJ2-5; possible D gene TRBD1, 6 bases. V gave up 7 bases and J gave up 1 base, with 13 bases separating them. The V gene's germline CDR1 is SGHVS and CDR2 FQNEAQ. The CDR3 extends over 14 amino acids. The CDR3 coding sequence is TGTGCCAGCACGCAGGTGGACAGCCAAGAGACCCAGTACTTC. This translates into CASTQVDSQETQYF.

The chain has TRBV11-2 and TRBJ1-5; D is possibly TRBD1 (6 bases). The CDR3 is 15 amino acids. The germline gives CDR1 SGHAT, CDR2 FQNNGV. V was shortened by 0 bases and J by 5 bases, with 11 bases between the two germline ends. The DNA of the CDR3 is TGTGCCAGCAGCTTAGAGGCCAGGGGAGATCAGCCCCAGCATTTT. This sequence encodes CASSLEARGDQPQHF.

The chain recombines TRBV10-2 with TRBJ1-3; TRBD1 might be the D (5 bases). From germline, CDR1 is WSHSY and CDR2 SAAADI. Trimming removed 1 base at V and 0 bases at J, with 7 bases between. This CDR3 has 15 residues. The CDR3 loop is CASSEYQGSGNTIYF. The DNA for the CDR3 is TGCGCCAGCAGTGAGTACCAGGGCTCTGGAAACACCATATATTTT.

This clonotype was seen repeatedly, ten times or more. The V and J genes are TRBV7-9 and TRBJ2-6; TRBD1 matches at 7 bases. Germline CDR1 SEHNR, CDR2 FQNEAQ (reference sequence). The CDR3 covers 19 residues. V shed 5 bases and J 3 bases; nucleotides not matched to a gene: 16. In DNA, the CDR3 is TGTGCCAGCAGCCATCCCGGGACAGAGCCCTTCGGTGGGGCCAACGTCCTGACTTTC. This gives the protein CASSHPGTEPFGGANVLTF.

The table lists this clonotype with a few counts. The V call is TRBV10-3, the J call TRBJ1-1; the D is unclear. The CDR3 totals 14 residues. The V gene's germline CDR1 is ENHRY and CDR2 SYGVKD. Trimming shortened V by 0 bases and J by 4 bases, and 9 bases separated the two germline ends. Written as DNA, the CDR3 is TGTGCCATCAGTGAGTCGGGAGGTGGCACTGAAGCTTTCTTT. Translated: CAISESGGGTEAFF.

Concerning this clonotype itself: A much larger clonotype is one base distant, so this may be a read error. The chain uses TRBV7-2 and TRBJ2-5; D remains ambiguous. This CDR3 contains 13 residues. Germline CDR1 reads SGHTA; CDR2 reads FQGNSA. The CDR3 sequence: CANSFPIQETQYF. The CDR3 nucleotides are TGTGCCAACAGCTTCCCCATCCAAGAGACCCAGTACTTC.

This clonotype occurred many times. The V gene is TRBV28, the J gene TRBJ2-1; TRBD1 agrees at 7 bases. The CDR3 is made up of 14 amino acids. Germline V gene sequence: CDR1 MDHEN, CDR2 SYDVKM. Trimming at V came to 6 bases and at J to 8 bases, leaving 10 bases not matched to a gene. CDR3: CASSPRVQGDEQFF. For the CDR3, the DNA is TGTGCCAGCAGCCCGCGCGTTCAGGGGGATGAGCAGTTCTTC.

This clonotype was picked up a small number of times. The chain links TRBV4-1 to TRBJ1-2; TRBD1 might be the D (6 bases). This CDR3 region has 14 residues. CDR1 is MGHRA and CDR2 is YSYEKL in the germline V gene. The germline V and J ends were trimmed by 3 bases and 0 bases, with 8 bases remaining between them. The CDR3 sequence: CASSQGQTNYGYTF. DNA for the CDR3: TGCGCCAGCAGCCAGGGACAAACTAACTATGGCTACACCTTC.

This clonotype was detected only a few times. The rearrangement joins TRBV6-5 to TRBJ1-1; D is perhaps TRBD1 (5 bases). V lost 2 bases and J lost 5, with 12 bases in between. CDR1 MNHEY and CDR2 SVGAGI come from the germline V gene. The CDR3 is made up of 14 amino acids. In DNA, the CDR3 is TGTGCCAGCAGTTACGGGGGAGGGATGACTGAAGCTTTCTTT. Translated, it gives CASSYGGGMTEAFF.

In this sample, this clonotype turned up a few times. The V gene is TRBV18, the J gene TRBJ1-1; possible D gene TRBD1, 6 bases. Germline CDR1 reads KGHSH; CDR2 reads LQKENI. The CDR3 is 15 amino acids. V lost 2 bases, J lost 4 bases, and 14 bases lay in between. CDR3 amino acids: CASSPEGYRATEAFF. For the CDR3, the DNA is TGTGCCAGCTCACCAGAAGGGTACAGGGCCACTGAAGCTTTCTTT.